This T cell receptor (beta chain) was identified during a study of CD8+ T cells in alopecia areata. Study observations and caveats: Clonality was higher in lesional than normal scalp, especially in alopecia totalis/universalis.

RNA was extracted and reverse transcribed into cDNA as the sequencing template. TCRdb's table, derived via immunoSEQ multiplex PCR, lists solely in-frame clones and lacks some. Among fewer than 200,000 clones, 67% were seen once, and the ten largest hold roughly 10%. Looked up from germline, CDR1 is SEHNR and CDR2 is FQNEAQ (reference sequence). The CDR3 consists of 12 residues. V was shortened by 7 bases and J by 7 bases, with 13 bases between the two germline ends. About this clone itself: Its target is not known.

The chain is built from TRBV7-9 and TRBJ2-5, with D possibly matching TRBD2 (5 bases). This receptor was obtained from a human donor with alopecia areata. The sample consisted of CD8+ T cells sorted from blood, taken at week 0. For the CDR3, the DNA is TGTGCCAGCATTGGAGTACGGGGGACCCAGTACTTC. Translating gives CASIGVRGTQYF.